This T cell receptor beta chain derives from a study of identical twins. Regarding the study as a whole: Among out-of-frame alpha sequences shared by twins, low generation probability occurred in excess.

This clonotype has more than one count but fewer than ten. Its specificity is unknown. The V end lost 7 bases, the J end lost 5 bases, and 20 bases lay between the germline ends. Germline values: CDR1 LNHNV, CDR2 YYDKDF (reference sequence). The CDR3 covers 15 residues. It was template switching that added a universal primer site, and there were unique molecular identifiers on the cDNA. Using its own MiXCR run on the 5' RACE reads, TCRdb lists one record per CDR3 protein. The table lists some 460,000 distinct CDR3 sequences, approximately 15% of them singletons. The same sample was also studied in work on yellow fever vaccine responses in identical twins.

The V gene is TRBV15, the J gene TRBJ2-5; D may be TRBD2 (6 bases). The sequence came from a woman in her late teens or twenties in good health. Sequencing was performed on CD4+ T cells sorted from blood. The CDR3 DNA reads TGTGCCACCACCACCGGGACTCAGATCGGGGAGACCCAGTACTTC. This translates into CATTTGTQIGETQYF.